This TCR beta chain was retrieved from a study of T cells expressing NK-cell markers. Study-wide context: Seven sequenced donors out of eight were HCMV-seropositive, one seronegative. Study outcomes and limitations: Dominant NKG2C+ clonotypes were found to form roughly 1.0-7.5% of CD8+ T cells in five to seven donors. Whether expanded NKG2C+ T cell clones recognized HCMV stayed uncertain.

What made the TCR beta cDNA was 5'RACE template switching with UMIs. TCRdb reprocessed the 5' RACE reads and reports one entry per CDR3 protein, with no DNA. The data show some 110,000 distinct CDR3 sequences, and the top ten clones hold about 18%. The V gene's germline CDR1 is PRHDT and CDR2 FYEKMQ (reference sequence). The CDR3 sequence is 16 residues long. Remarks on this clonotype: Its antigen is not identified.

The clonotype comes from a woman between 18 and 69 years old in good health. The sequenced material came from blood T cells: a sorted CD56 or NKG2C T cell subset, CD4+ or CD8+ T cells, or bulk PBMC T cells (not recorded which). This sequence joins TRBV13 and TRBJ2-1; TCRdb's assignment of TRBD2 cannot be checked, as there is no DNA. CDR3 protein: CASSSHGLADYNEQFF.